This T cell receptor (beta chain) was captured in a study of blood T cell repertoires in COVID-19. About the study: Italy, Spain and the United States were the sources of the convalescent and acute COVID-19 samples. Sample material is recorded as cDNA or gDNA derived from T cells, B-cell-depleted T cells, or PBMCs.

Trimming took off 5 bases at V and 2 bases at J, with 17 bases between the two ends. In germline, CDR1 is SEHNR, CDR2 FQNEAQ (reference sequence). This CDR3 region has 16 residues. The authors' processing: For nucleated cells, counts were estimated from reference gene primer amplification. The protocol was immunoSEQ multiplex PCR, while the TCRdb copy is restricted to in-frame clones and leaves out a portion. The V and J calls and clone size were taken over from that table, and D and trimming were inferred from the DNA. Of more than 150,000 clones detected, around 77% appear once; the ten largest clones hold around 15%.

This TCR was recovered from a man between 60 and 70 years old with active or convalescent COVID-19. The chain links TRBV7-9 to TRBJ2-3, with D perhaps TRBD2 (6 bases). The sample was peripheral blood. The CDR3 loop reads CASSEPLASDTDTQYF. The CDR3 DNA follows: TGTGCCAGCAGCGAGCCGCTGGCTAGCGACACAGATACGCAGTATTTT.